The 9 T cell receptor beta chains below all came from one sample that was sequenced in a study of T cell responses to AZD1222 COVID-19 vaccine. Data came from immunoSEQ multiplex PCR; TCRdb stores just in-frame clones and leaves some out. In the table there are some 160,000 clones, just under 95% of which are singletons. Sequences were derived from peripheral blood, sampled on day 0 of AZD1222 vaccination. The receptors stem from an adult in good health.

This clone was found once. The chain uses TRBV10-2 and TRBJ2-7, with TRBD1 as a possible D gene (5 bases). The CDR3 extends over 15 amino acids. V lost 3 bases, J lost 0 bases, and 12 bases lay in between. Looked up from germline, CDR1 is WSHSY and CDR2 is SAAADI. In DNA, the CDR3 is TGCGCCAGCAGTGAAGGCTCCCAGGGCTCCTACGAGCAGTACTTC. Its protein is CASSEGSQGSYEQYF.

This clone has ten or more counts. The J gene is TRBJ2-2, the V gene TRBV6-4, with D possibly matching TRBD2 (5 bases). The CDR3 length is 13 residues. With 2 bases removed from V and 5 bases from J, the gap between germline ends came to 6 bases. The germline V gene has CDR1 MRHNA and CDR2 SNTAGT. CDR3 loop: CASSDGETGELFF. CDR3 coding DNA: TGTGCCAGCAGTGACGGGGAGACCGGGGAGCTGTTTTTT.

This sequence joins TRBV3-1 (or the pseudogene TRBV3-2) and TRBJ2-5; D call uncertain. Trimming took 6 bases from V and 7 from J, leaving 9 bases between them. This CDR3 is built from 11 residues. Germline-derived CDR1 and CDR2 are LGHDT and YNNKEL (reference sequence). The CDR3 DNA is TGTGCCAGCAGATCCTGGGGGACCCAGTACTTC. Residues: CASRSWGTQYF.

The chain recombines TRBV3-1 (or the pseudogene TRBV3-2) with TRBJ1-5, with D uncertain. The germline V gene encodes CDR1 LGHDT and CDR2 YNNKEL (reference sequence). This CDR3 is 14 amino acids long. Trimming removed 3 bases at V and 3 bases at J, with 9 bases between. The CDR3 DNA is TGTGCCAGCAGCCATTCCGGGAACAATCAGCCCCAGCATTTT. Its translation is CASSHSGNNQPQHF.

The CDR3 coding sequence is TGTGCCAGCAGCCGCTGGGACAGGGGGACCTATAATTCACCCCTCCACTTT. This codes for CASSRWDRGTYNSPLHF. The rearrangement uses TRBV5-5 and TRBJ1-6; 11 bases are shared with TRBD1. CDR3 length: 17 amino acids. The germline CDR1 and CDR2 sequences are SGHKS and YYEKEE (reference sequence). V was clipped by 4 bases and J by 2 bases; unmatched bases: 5.

The chain combines TRBV5-1 with TRBJ1-4, with D maybe TRBD1 (6 bases). The CDR3 is 13 amino acids. Germline V lookup: CDR1 SGHRS, CDR2 YFSETQ. V gave up 6 bases and J gave up 8 bases, with 14 bases separating them. CDR3 amino acids: CASKVGADEKLFF. The DNA of the CDR3 is TGCGCCAGCAAGGTGGGGGCGGACGAAAAACTGTTTTTT.

This chain joins TRBV5-3 and TRBJ1-4; D not resolved. TRBV5-3 is designated an ORF whose function remains uncertain. The CDR3 sequence is 15 residues long. The V and J ends lost 0 bases and 7 bases respectively, with 13 bases between them. The CDR3 bases are TGTGCCAGAAGCTTGGTAAGGAAAAAGGGTGAAAAACTGTTTTTT. Translating it yields CARSLVRKKGEKLFF.

This clone came up once. The J gene is TRBJ2-2, the V gene TRBV5-1, with TRBD2 as a possible D gene (6 bases). This CDR3 region has 15 residues. Trimming removed 6 bases from V and 4 bases from J, with 16 bases in between. Per germline, CDR1 SGHRS and CDR2 YFSETQ. The CDR3: CASTPGQGLTGELFF. CDR3 DNA sequence: TGCGCCAGCACCCCCGGGCAGGGACTCACCGGGGAGCTGTTTTTT.

The chain couples TRBV5-3 to TRBJ2-2; the match to TRBD2 covers 9 bases. TRBV5-3 qualifies as an ORF whose function is uncertain. Trimming at V came to 4 bases and at J to 3 bases, leaving 16 bases not matched to a gene. The CDR3 is made up of 19 amino acids. CDR3 residues: CARSPISSGGTRDTGELFF. The DNA for the CDR3 is TGTGCCAGAAGCCCTATTTCCAGCGGGGGGACCCGAGACACCGGGGAGCTGTTTTTT.